This T cell receptor beta chain was sequenced in a study of CD8 T cells in Susac syndrome. Study context: Each patient with Susac syndrome, at the time of blood draw, was therapy-naive, on corticosteroids, or on intravenous immunoglobulin alone.

A quantity of roughly 0.5 to 1 ug RNA underwent reverse transcription using random hexamers. The authors amplified TCR beta CDR3 across 54 Vbeta and 13 Jbeta using immunoSEQ multiplex PCR. TCRdb redid the calling of the immunoSEQ multiplex PCR reads with MiXCR, one entry per CDR3 protein. Of about 120,000 distinct CDR3 sequences listed, 96% are singletons. CDR1 and CDR2 from the germline V gene are SGDLS and YYNGEE. V lost 7 bases, J lost 0 bases, and 3 bases stayed unmatched. The CDR3 consists of 14 residues. Sequencing used CD4+ T cells from PBMCs. This TCR came from a human donor with Susac syndrome. V and J are TRBV9 and TRBJ2-2; 7 bases are a match to TRBD1. This CDR3 reads CASGQGANTGELFF. The CDR3 DNA reads TGTGCCAGCGGCCAGGGGGCGAACACCGGGGAGCTGTTTTTT.